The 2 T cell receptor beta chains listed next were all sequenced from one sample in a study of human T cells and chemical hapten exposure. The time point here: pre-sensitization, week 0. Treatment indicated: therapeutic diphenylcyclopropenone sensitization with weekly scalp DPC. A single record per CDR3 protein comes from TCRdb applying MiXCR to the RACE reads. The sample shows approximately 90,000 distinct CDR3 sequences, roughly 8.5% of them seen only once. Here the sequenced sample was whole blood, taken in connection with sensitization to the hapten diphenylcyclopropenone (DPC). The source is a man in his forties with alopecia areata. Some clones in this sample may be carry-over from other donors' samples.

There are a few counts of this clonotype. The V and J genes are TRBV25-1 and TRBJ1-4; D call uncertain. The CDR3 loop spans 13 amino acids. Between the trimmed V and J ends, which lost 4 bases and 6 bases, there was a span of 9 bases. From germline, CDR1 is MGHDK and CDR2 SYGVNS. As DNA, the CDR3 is TGTGCCAGCAGTGTTCCGGGATATGAAAAACTGTTTTTT. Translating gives CASSVPGYEKLFF.

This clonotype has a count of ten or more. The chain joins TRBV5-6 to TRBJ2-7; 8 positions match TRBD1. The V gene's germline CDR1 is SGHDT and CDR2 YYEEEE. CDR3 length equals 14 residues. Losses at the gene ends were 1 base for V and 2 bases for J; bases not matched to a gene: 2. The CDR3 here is CASSLTGGTYEQYF. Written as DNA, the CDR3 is TGTGCCAGCAGCTTGACAGGGGGGACCTACGAGCAGTACTTC.